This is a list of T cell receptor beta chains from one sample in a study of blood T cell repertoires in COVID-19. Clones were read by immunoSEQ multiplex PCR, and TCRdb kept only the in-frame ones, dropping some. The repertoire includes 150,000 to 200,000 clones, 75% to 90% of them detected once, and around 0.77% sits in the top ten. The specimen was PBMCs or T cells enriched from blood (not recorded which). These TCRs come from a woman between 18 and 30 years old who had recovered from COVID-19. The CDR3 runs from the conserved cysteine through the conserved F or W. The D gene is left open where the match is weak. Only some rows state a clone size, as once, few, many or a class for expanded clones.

TGTGCCAGCAGTTTAGGGCAGCCTGATGAAGCTTTCTTT CASSLGQPDEAFF TRBJ1-1 TRBV28 NA NA
TGTGCCAGTAGTACCCGGGACAATTCTATTGAGCAGTTCTTC CASSTRDNSIEQFF TRBJ2-1 TRBV19 NA NA
TGCAGCGGGACTGGGACAGGGGACACTGAAGCTTTCTTT CSGTGTGDTEAFF TRBJ1-1 TRBV29-1 NA TRBD1
TGTGCCTGGAGTGTACGGGGTCAGCCCCAGCATTTT CAWSVRGQPQHF TRBJ1-5 TRBV30 NA NA
TGTGCCAGCAGCTTAGCAGGAGGGGACCTTAACTATGGCTACACCTTC CASSLAGGDLNYGYTF TRBJ1-2 TRBV7-9 NA NA
TGTGCCATCAGTTTCACAGGGGCTCACAATCAGCCCCAGCATTTT CAISFTGAHNQPQHF TRBJ1-5 TRBV10-3 NA TRBD1
TGTGCCAGCAGCTTAACGGCGGGAAGCGAGCAGTACTTC CASSLTAGSEQYF TRBJ2-7 TRBV7-3 NA NA
TGTGCCAGCAGCCCAAGCCCGCAGGCCCAGCAGTACTTC CASSPSPQAQQYF TRBJ2-7 TRBV7-9 NA NA
TGTGCCATTGGTAGCGCGCCGATGAACACCGGGGAGCTGTTTTTT CAIGSAPMNTGELFF TRBJ2-2 TRBV19 NA NA
TGTGCCAGTCCTGAGGTACCGGGGACACTCCGGAGCTCCTGCATGAACACTGAAGCTTTCTTT CASPEVPGTLRSSCMNTEAFF TRBJ1-1 TRBV19 NA NA
TGCGCCAGCAGCCAAATACAGGGGGCTAGCTCTGGAAACACCATATATTTT CASSQIQGASSGNTIYF TRBJ1-3 TRBV4-3 NA TRBD1
TGTGCCAGCAGCCCTGGACTAGCGGGCCATGGATACAATGAGCAGTTCTTC CASSPGLAGHGYNEQFF TRBJ2-1 TRBV14 once TRBD2
TGTGCCAGCAGCTTATTGGGAGATTCACCCCTCCACTTT CASSLLGDSPLHF TRBJ1-6 TRBV7-9 NA NA
TGTGCCAGCAGTTTATACAGGGGCGAGCAGTACTTC CASSLYRGEQYF TRBJ2-7 TRBV12-3/TRBV12-4 NA TRBD1
TGCGCCAGCAGCTCAAATAATCCCGGGAACCTCCTAGCCAAAAACATTCAGTACTTC CASSSNNPGNLLAKNIQYF TRBJ2-4 TRBV5-1 NA NA
TGTGCCAGCAGCCAAGTAAAACTATCAGGGACCGGGGAGCTGTTTTTT CASSQVKLSGTGELFF TRBJ2-2 TRBV3-1/TRBV3-2 NA NA
TGTGCCAGCAGTCCGGGACAGGGCTTGATCTACGAGCAGTACTTC CASSPGQGLIYEQYF TRBJ2-7 TRBV28 NA TRBD1
TGTGCCAGCAGCTCCCGACTAGCGGGGTCAGAGACCCAGTACTTC CASSSRLAGSETQYF TRBJ2-5 TRBV7-8 NA TRBD2
TGTGCCAGCAGCAGGGACAGGGGTCGTACAGATACGCAGTATTTT CASSRDRGRTDTQYF TRBJ2-3 TRBV7-9 NA TRBD1
TGTGCCACCAGCGAGGGTGTGGGCTACGAGCAGTACTTC CATSEGVGYEQYF TRBJ2-7 TRBV15 NA NA
TGTGCCAGCAGTGATAGCGGGAGAGGGGCAGATACGCAGTATTTT CASSDSGRGADTQYF TRBJ2-3 TRBV9 NA TRBD2
TGCGCCAGCTCGATAGCGGGAGCTGAGCAGTTCTTC CASSIAGAEQFF TRBJ2-1 TRBV10-2 NA TRBD2
TGTGCCAGCAGTTTTCGGGGGGCTGGGGCGGCTGAAGCTTTCTTT CASSFRGAGAAEAFF TRBJ1-1 TRBV27 NA NA
TGTGCCAGCAGCTTACGAGCGGGAGCGGGGGGCGGGGAGCTGTTTTTT CASSLRAGAGGGELFF TRBJ2-2 TRBV7-2 NA TRBD2
TGTGCCAGTAGTATCTGGACAGGGGGGACCGGGGAGCTGTTTTTT CASSIWTGGTGELFF TRBJ2-2 TRBV19 NA TRBD1
TGTGCCAGCAGCGTAGGGCCAATGAGGGATACGCAGTATTTT CASSVGPMRDTQYF TRBJ2-3 TRBV9 NA NA
TGTGCCAGCAGTTTAGCGGGAGGGCACAATGAGCAGTTCTTC CASSLAGGHNEQFF TRBJ2-1 TRBV28 NA TRBD2
TGTGCCAGCAGTCAGGGCGGGGAAGCCTATGGCTACACCTTC CASSQGGEAYGYTF TRBJ1-2 TRBV28 NA NA
TGTGCCAGCAGTTTGCAGGGGGCCTTCTACGAGCAGTACTTC CASSLQGAFYEQYF TRBJ2-7 TRBV27 once TRBD1
TGCGCCAGCAAACGGGAGAATGAGCAGTTCTTC CASKRENEQFF TRBJ2-1 TRBV5-1 once NA
TGTGCCAGCAGCTTAATGCTAGCGGGAGACACAGATACGCAGTATTTT CASSLMLAGDTDTQYF TRBJ2-3 TRBV7-2 NA TRBD2
TGCGCCAGCAGCCCTGGGACTAGCGTGGCGGGCTACGAGCAGTACTTC CASSPGTSVAGYEQYF TRBJ2-7 TRBV5-1 NA TRBD2